This T cell receptor (beta chain) was found in a study of cytomegalovirus exposure and HLA in healthy donors. Concerning this clone itself: No antigen is known for it.

Findings and caveats of the study: The study flagged around 160 TCR beta chains as cytomegalovirus-associated. Reports described diagnosis of cytomegalovirus status by the classifier as highly specific and sensitive. Most CMV-associated TCR beta chains appeared HLA-restricted in a later analysis. What a later analysis reportedly showed was that an Asian-associated ancestry cluster had fewer N-insertions than the approximately 670-donor mean.

The primer mix had 60 Vbeta and 13 Jbeta primers. Here immunoSEQ multiplex PCR was the method, and the copy in TCRdb shows in-frame clones only, minus some. Its clone listing holds roughly 78,000 clones. The CDR3 consists of 13 residues. Germline lookup yields CDR1 LNHDA and CDR2 SQIVND (reference sequence). The germline V and J ends were trimmed by 7 bases and 1 base, with 9 bases remaining between them. The source of this sequence is a man aged 35 to 55 in good health and CMV-seronegative. The V and J genes are TRBV19 and TRBJ2-3, with a weak D call TRBD1 (5 bases). The sequencing sample was made of PBMCs. CDR3 amino acids: CASKARGTDTQYF. Written as DNA, the CDR3 is TGTGCCAGTAAAGCCAGGGGCACAGATACGCAGTATTTT.